The following is a T cell receptor (beta chain) sequence with its context. TCRdb recomputed calls from the 5' RACE reads with MiXCR, one row per CDR3 protein. The sample lists fewer than 75,000 distinct CDR3 sequences; 15% to 20% were seen once. These data belong to a study of T cells of healthy individuals. V shed 2 bases and J shed 2 bases, with 6 bases lying between them. Germline values: CDR1 KGHSY, CDR2 FQNENV. The CDR3 extends over 14 amino acids. This receptor was taken from a human donor in good health. The J gene is TRBJ1-4, the V gene TRBV16, with unresolved D. The CDR3 here is CASSQIGTNEKLFF. The CDR3 DNA follows: TGTGCCAGCAGCCAAATTGGGACTAATGAAAAACTGTTTTTT. Full variable domain (outside the CDR3, taken from reference TRBV16 and TRBJ1-4): GEEVAQTPKHLVRGEGQKAKLYCAPIKGHSYVFWYQQVLKNEFKFLISFQNENVFDETGMPKERFSAKCLPNSPCSLEIQATKLEDSAVYFCASSQIGTNEKLFFGSGTQLSVL.